Given below is one TCR beta chain in context. Germline-derived CDR1 and CDR2 are LGHDT and YNNKEL (reference sequence). The CDR3 totals 15 residues. V lost 3 bases, J lost 0 bases, and 1 base stayed unmatched. In the original processing: Amplification of reference gene primers provided the estimated nucleated cell counts. Method: immunoSEQ multiplex PCR; TCRdb's copy keeps in-frame clones and lacks some. From that table come the V and J calls and clone size; the DNA was used to work out D and trimming. The sample contains about 210,000 clones, more than 75% of which appear only once. The sample originates from a study of blood T cell repertoires in COVID-19. At the level of the study: COVID-19 samples collected from the United States, Italy and Spain covered acute and convalescent phases. Sources were T cells, B-cell-depleted T cells, or PBMCs; the material itself was cDNA or gDNA.

V gene TRBV3-1 (or the pseudogene TRBV3-2) combines with J gene TRBJ1-5; 8 bases line up with TRBD1. The clonotype was recovered from a woman aged 40 to 55 with acute or convalescent COVID-19. The specimen was peripheral blood. CDR3 DNA: TGTGCCAGCAGCCAGGACAGGGATAGCAATCAGCCCCAGCATTTT. Amino acid sequence: CASSQDRDSNQPQHF.